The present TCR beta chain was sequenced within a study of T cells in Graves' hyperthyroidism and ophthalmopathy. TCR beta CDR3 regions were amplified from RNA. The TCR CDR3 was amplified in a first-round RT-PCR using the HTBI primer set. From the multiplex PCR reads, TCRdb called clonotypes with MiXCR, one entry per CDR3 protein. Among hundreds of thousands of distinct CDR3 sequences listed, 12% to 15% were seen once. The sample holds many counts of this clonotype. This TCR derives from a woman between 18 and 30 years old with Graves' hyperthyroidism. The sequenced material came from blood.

The CDR3 loop reads CASSLGQGPTGDTQYF. In DNA form, the CDR3 reads TGTGCCAGCAGTTTGGGACAGGGACCAACTGGGGATACGCAGTATTTT. This chain uses TRBV28 with TRBJ2-3, with 9 bases lining up with TRBD1. This CDR3 has 16 amino acids. From germline, CDR1 is MDHEN and CDR2 SYDVKM. V was clipped by 3 bases and J by 6 bases; unmatched bases: 10.